The present entry profiles one TCR beta chain with its context. Its target is not known. The CDR3 sequence is 14 residues long. Trimming at V came to 6 bases and at J to 3 bases, leaving 6 bases not matched to a gene. Germline CDR1 reads MNHNY; CDR2 reads SVGAGI (reference sequence). The sample is drawn from a study of shared clonotypes between healthy human individuals. The method was immunoSEQ multiplex PCR; TCRdb's version includes in-frame clones alone and lacks a portion of them. The data show about 1.5 million clones, 95% to 99% seen once. Study-level results: Researchers sampled only blood; tissue repertoires likely differ.

The source is a man aged 25 to 45 in good health. This sequence joins TRBV6-6 and TRBJ1-2; 8 bases map to TRBD1. Material: naive CD4+ T cells sorted from blood. Subset described: CD45RA+ positively selected. The CDR3 DNA sequence: TGTGCCAGCAGGGGATCAGGGGGCGACTATGGCTACACCTTC. This sequence encodes CASRGSGGDYGYTF.